This T cell receptor beta chain was observed in a study of beta chain features in type 1 diabetes (dated by TCRdb to 2017 to 2018). About the full investigation: Mean age, gender distribution, total cell number and subset yield were not different between patients and healthy donors. A total of roughly 110 million sorted cells were examined across all samples, and the number of cells per subset was strongly correlated with RNA yield. The study compared TCRB repertoires of sorted circulating CD4+ T cell subsets between recently diagnosed type 1 diabetes patients and matched healthy donors. Regulatory and stem cell-like memory subsets were isolated from only 8 patients and roughly eight healthy donors, whereas naive and central memory subsets came from all 30 or so donors.

Broad study findings and their caveats: Naive, central memory and regulatory TCRB repertoires appeared to be more similar among patients than among healthy donors. Sequencing cDNA rather than genomic DNA could over-represent highly expressing activated cells, although activation and CD3 levels did not differ between groups. At VDJ recombination sites, type 1 diabetes patients had fewer insertions and more deleted nucleotides, which implies abnormalities in thymic rearrangement. Shorter templates might be favored by PCR, yet because patient and control samples were amplified and corrected together, any such skew would affect both groups equally. A moderate but significant shortening of TCRB CDR3 length was observed in type 1 diabetes patients in all four CD4+ subsets. Because small numbers of individuals were included in the HLA sub-analyses, any influence of HLA type on TCRB rearrangement was left unresolved.

This clone has a handful of counts. Its recognized antigen is unknown. No much larger clonotype is one base removed from it; base qualities were not supplied. Each donor gave one peripheral blood draw, averaging roughly 100 mL, which was collected into heparinised tubes. Using a panel that included CD45RO, CCR7, CD25, CD127, CD95 and CD27, naive, central memory, regulatory and stem cell-like memory CD4+ T cells were sorted on a BD FACSAria II. All sorted populations exceeded 95% purity. PBMCs were isolated immediately by Lymphoprep density gradient centrifugation and stained directly without culture. Samples were stained and sorted in pairs, with one healthy donor and one patient per experiment, so that batch effects were minimized. All of the isolated RNA was reverse transcribed with the High Capacity cDNA Reverse Transcription Kit, so expressed TCRB transcripts were sequenced. Deep immunoSEQ sequencing was performed on naive, central memory and regulatory T cell samples, with an average of about 3.6 million total reads per sample. After sorted cells were lysed in RLT buffer, RNA was extracted with DNase-treated RNeasy Micro or Mini kits, with the choice depending on cell number. Each cell subset was processed on its own to prevent cross-contamination, while patient and healthy donor samples were processed together. The immunoSEQ multiplex PCR was used to amplify TCRB sequences from cDNA, generating 87-bp fragments that spanned the CDR3 region. Sequencing of the amplicons was done on the Illumina HiSeq platform. The original pipeline was this. Synthetic template baselines were used to correct PCR bias computationally, reads within Hamming distance 2 were collapsed together, and singletons that could not be merged were discarded. By aligning reads against IMGT, V, D and J genes, CDR3 length, and insertions or deletions at six rearrangement sites were assigned. Within each subset, clonotype counts were normalized to sorted cell number, after which true diversity and Gini coefficients were computed with the tcR R package. The overlap coefficient, calculated on TCRB nucleotide sequences, was used to quantify repertoire sharing. Entries here come from immuneACCESS through TCRdb and include only in-frame sequences with V and J called. Some clones fail to appear in such tables; in the studies checked, an unresolved V gene covers under half of the shortfall, and the cause of the remainder is unknown. That table gives V, J and clone size, and the DNA gave D and trimming. Across this sample there are about 340,000 clones, with roughly a tenth seen only once. The top ten hold over 0.95% of the sample.

Including cysteine and phenylalanine, the CDR3 has 15 amino acids. The retained sequence is limited to the CDR3, 45 bases, with the frame set at the first base. V is clipped by 3 bases and J by 0 bases, and the sequence between their germline boundaries is 13 bases long. For CDR1 and CDR2, the germline V gene lists SGDLS and YYNGEE. The chain employs TRBV9 and TRBJ2-7, with no reliable assignment of the D segment. The clonotype was recovered from a man aged 30 to 39 with type 1 diabetes. The sample consisted of central memory CD4+ T cells from blood. For the CDR3, the sequence is CASSAYEESSYEQYF. The base sequence is TGTGCCAGCAGCGCCTACGAGGAAAGCTCCTACGAGCAGTACTTC.